These 21 T cell receptor beta chains share one sample of origin, sequenced in a study of shared clonotypes between healthy human individuals. Naive CD8 cells lacked CD45RO, underwent positive selection for CCR7 and left out terminally differentiated effector memory CD45RA+ cells. Using immunoSEQ multiplex PCR, the repertoire was profiled, and TCRdb retains in-frame clones only, with some absent. The sample contains millions of clones, approximately 94% of which appear only once. What was sequenced was naive CD8+ T cells from PBMCs. The source of these receptors is a man aged 18 to 29 in good health. Some clones in this sample may be carry-over from other donors' samples.

The chain is built from TRBV27 and TRBJ1-5, with a possible D match to TRBD1 (6 bases). This CDR3 comprises 14 residues. Germline values: CDR1 MNHEY, CDR2 SMNVEV (reference sequence). Trimming took 4 bases from V and 6 from J, leaving 13 bases between them. CDR3 nucleotides: TGTGCCAGCAGTTGGGCAGGGGCTTTTCAGCCCCAGCATTTT. It yields the protein CASSWAGAFQPQHF.

The chain employs TRBV11-2 and TRBJ1-3; D is ambiguous. Deletions cut 4 bases from V and 0 bases from J, with 10 bases between. CDR3 length: 15 residues. The germline CDR1 and CDR2 sequences are SGHAT and FQNNGV. The CDR3 loop reads CASSSRDTSGNTIYF. CDR3 DNA: TGTGCCAGCAGCTCCAGAGATACCTCTGGAAACACCATATATTTT. Complete variable domain (other parts from reference TRBV11-2 and TRBJ1-3): EAGVAQSPRYKIIEKRQSVAFWCNPISGHATLYWYQQILGQGPKLLIQFQNNGVVDDSQLPKDRFSAERLKGVDSTLKIQPAKLEDSAVYLCASSSRDTSGNTIYFGEGSWLTVV.

The gene calls are TRBV7-9 and TRBJ2-1; 15 nucleotides align to TRBD2. Germline lookup yields CDR1 SEHNR and CDR2 FQNEAQ (reference sequence). V lost 4 bases and J lost 0; bases outside the gene matches: 7. The CDR3 runs 19 residues. CDR3 nucleotides: TGTGCCAGCAGCTCAAGGACTAGCGGGAGGGGGAACTCCTACAATGAGCAGTTCTTC. This gives the protein CASSSRTSGRGNSYNEQFF. The complete variable domain, with remaining parts taken from reference TRBV7-9 and TRBJ2-1, reads DTGVSQNPRHKITKRGQNVTFRCDPISEHNRLYWYRQTLGQGPEFLTYFQNEAQLEKSRLLSDRFSAERPKGSFSTLEIQRTEQGDSAMYLCASSSRTSGRGNSYNEQFFGPGTRLTVL.

This sequence joins TRBV7-8 and TRBJ2-7; D is possibly TRBD2 (5 bases). With 0 bases removed from V and 7 bases from J, the gap between germline ends came to 16 bases. Germline V CDR1 and CDR2: SGHVS, FQNEAQ. The CDR3 contains 15 residues. The CDR3, as DNA: TGTGCCAGCAGCTTAGCGGCTAGAATTACGGGGGAGCAGTACTTC. Its translation: CASSLAARITGEQYF.

This clone was found once. The rearrangement links TRBV7-9 to TRBJ2-1; D remains ambiguous. Trimming left V 6 bases short and J 7 bases short, with 10 bases between. Germline loops: CDR1 SEHNR, CDR2 FQNEAQ (reference sequence). The CDR3 runs to 12 residues. The CDR3 coding sequence is TGTGCCAGCAGGGACGCCGAGAATGAGCAGTTCTTC. It specifies CASRDAENEQFF.

V gene TRBV15 combines with J gene TRBJ1-3; possibly TRBD1 for D (6 bases). With 5 bases removed from V and 0 bases from J, the gap between germline ends came to 11 bases. Germline values: CDR1 LNHNV, CDR2 YYDKDF (reference sequence). This CDR3 is 15 amino acids long. CDR3 DNA: TGTGCCACCAGCGGAAGGACAGTCTCTGGAAACACCATATATTTT. This translates into CATSGRTVSGNTIYF.

Remarks on this clone: The same CDR3 is also encoded by other DNA sequences in this sample. This chain connects TRBV27 to TRBJ1-2; D is unclear. The CDR3 totals 13 residues. V dropped 5 bases and J dropped 4 bases, with 11 bases sitting between them. The V gene's germline CDR1 is MNHEY and CDR2 SMNVEV (reference sequence). DNA for the CDR3: TGTGCCAGCAGTCCCCGGGGTGGCTATGGCTACACCTTC. Protein: CASSPRGGYGYTF.

The chain recombines TRBV15 with TRBJ2-7, with D possibly being TRBD1 or TRBD2 (7 bases each). V shed 0 bases and J shed 6 bases, with 12 bases lying between them. The germline V gene encodes CDR1 LNHNV and CDR2 YYDKDF (reference sequence). The CDR3 is made up of 14 amino acids. This CDR3 is CATSRDSRGGEQYF. The CDR3 DNA is TGTGCCACCAGCAGAGATTCCAGGGGGGGCGAGCAGTACTTC.

This chain connects TRBV12-2 to TRBJ1-4; the table's D call TRBD1 went unverified against the DNA. TRBV12-2 is a known pseudogene. This CDR3 has 19 residues. The CDR3 DNA reads TGTGCAAGTCGCTTTCCAAAACCGCCTAACAGGGGGCCGGATGAAAAACTGTTTTTT. Translating it yields CASRFPKPPNRGPDEKLFF.

CDR3 bases: TGTGCCAGCAGCGGACTCCTGAGCTCCTACGAGCAGTACTTC. This translates into CASSGLLSSYEQYF. The chain links TRBV5-4 to TRBJ2-7; weak D call: TRBD2 (5 bases). The V end was cut by 4 bases, the J end by 0 bases, with 11 bases between. Germline CDR1 and CDR2: SGHNT and YYREEE (reference sequence). The CDR3 contains 14 residues.

The chain couples TRBV27 to TRBJ2-2, with D maybe TRBD2 (7 bases). Per germline, CDR1 MNHEY and CDR2 SMNVEV (reference sequence). CDR3 size: 19 residues. Trimming took 0 bases from V and 0 from J, leaving 17 bases between them. The CDR3 is CASSLSRGAGAANTGELFF. The CDR3 region has the DNA TGTGCCAGCAGTTTATCCCGGGGGGCAGGGGCCGCGAACACCGGGGAGCTGTTTTTT.

The chain is built from TRBV9 and TRBJ2-5; possible D gene TRBD2, 5 bases. The CDR3 covers 15 residues. V gave up 1 base and J gave up 1 base, with 11 bases separating them. The germline V gene encodes CDR1 SGDLS and CDR2 YYNGEE. CDR3 coding DNA: TGTGCCAGCAGCGTAATGAGCGGACCCCAAGAGACCCAGTACTTC. Its protein product is CASSVMSGPQETQYF.

The chain joins TRBV15 to TRBJ1-1, with D unresolved. The CDR3 has 14 residues. Trimming shortened V by 3 bases and J by 4 bases, and 12 bases separated the two germline ends. Per the germline V gene, CDR1 is LNHNV and CDR2 is YYDKDF (reference sequence). The CDR3 nucleotides are TGTGCCACCAGCAGGAGGGAGTTGGTCACTGAAGCTTTCTTT. It specifies CATSRRELVTEAFF.

This clone has only one observation. V and J are TRBV7-9 and TRBJ1-1; D is undetermined. The CDR3 extends over 13 amino acids. The germline V gene has CDR1 SEHNR and CDR2 FQNEAQ (reference sequence). Trimming took 8 bases from V and 4 from J, leaving 14 bases between them. The CDR3 protein is CASASVIGTEAFF. CDR3 DNA: TGTGCCAGCGCTTCGGTTATTGGCACTGAAGCTTTCTTT.

The chain uses TRBV30 and TRBJ2-7; D remains ambiguous. CDR3 length: 13 amino acids. Germline CDR1 GTSNPN, CDR2 SVGIG (reference sequence). V lost 3 bases and J lost 2, with 11 bases in between. The CDR3 protein is CAWRGLSPYEQYF. As DNA, the CDR3 is TGTGCCTGGAGAGGGCTGTCCCCCTACGAGCAGTACTTC.

The CDR3 DNA is TGTGCCAGCACCCTATGGACAGGAGGAGAGTTTCAAGAGACCCAGTACTTC. The encoded protein is CASTLWTGGEFQETQYF. The chain has TRBV28 and TRBJ2-5, with 7 nucleotides matching TRBD1. CDR1 and CDR2 (germline): MDHEN, SYDVKM. The junction had 16 bases not matched to a gene; V was cut back by 7 bases and J by 2 bases. The CDR3 extends over 17 amino acids.

This clone was recorded only once. The chain has TRBV2 and TRBJ2-7; D tentatively fits TRBD1 or TRBD2 (5 bases each). V was pared by 0 bases and J by 2 bases, with 14 bases between. The CDR3 totals 16 residues. The germline CDR1 and CDR2 sequences are SNHLY and FYNNEI. The DNA for the CDR3 is TGTGCCAGCAGTGAAGCGTTCGGGACCGAAACCTACGAGCAGTACTTC. Encoded protein: CASSEAFGTETYEQYF. Together with reference TRBV2 and TRBJ2-7, the CDR3 gives the full variable domain: EPEVTQTPSHQVTQMGQEVILRCVPISNHLYFYWYRQILGQKVEFLVSFYNNEISEKSEIFDDQFSVERPDGSNFTLKIRSTKLEDSAMYFCASSEAFGTETYEQYFGPGTRLTVT.

As to this clone: This sample also contains other DNA sequences that code for the same CDR3. This chain joins TRBV27 and TRBJ2-1; 8 bases are a match to TRBD2. V lost 3 bases and J lost 7; bases outside the gene matches: 5. The CDR3 has 14 amino acids. Germline V gene data show CDR1 as MNHEY and CDR2 as SMNVEV (reference sequence). CDR3 amino acids: CASSFGTSSNEQFF. CDR3 DNA: TGTGCCAGCAGTTTCGGGACTAGTAGTAATGAGCAGTTCTTC.

This rearrangement joins TRBV7-8 to TRBJ2-1; 12 nucleotides match TRBD2. Trimming removed 1 base from V and 8 bases from J; junction bases left unmatched: 15. There are 19 residues in the CDR3. Germline V lookup: CDR1 SGHVS, CDR2 FQNEAQ. DNA of the CDR3: TGTGCCAGCAGCTTAGACAAAAACCTAGCGGGAGGGAATGTCGATGAGCAGTTCTTC. This codes for CASSLDKNLAGGNVDEQFF.

In DNA, the CDR3 is TGTGCCAGCAGCGGGGCAGATACGCAGTATTTT. It yields the protein CASSGADTQYF. V is TRBV27 and J is TRBJ2-3, with D possibly being TRBD2 (5 bases). This CDR3 is built from 11 residues. V was trimmed by 6 bases and J by 4 bases, leaving 5 bases between them. Germline CDR1 is MNHEY and CDR2 is SMNVEV (reference sequence).

The chain recombines TRBV5-1 with TRBJ2-7, with TRBD1 identical over 7 bases. CDR1 and CDR2 from the germline V gene are SGHRS and YFSETQ. The CDR3 sequence is 14 residues long. With V trimmed by 3 bases and J by 7 bases, 10 bases remained unmatched. CDR3 DNA: TGCGCCAGCAGCTCAGCTCCGCAACAGGGGGAGCAGTACTTC. This codes for CASSSAPQQGEQYF.